What follows are 26 T cell receptor beta chains derived from one specimen sequenced in a study of blood T cell repertoires in COVID-19. The assay was immunoSEQ multiplex PCR, and TCRdb's table has in-frame clones only and misses some. The sample has about 310,000 clones, approximately 86% seen once. The sequencing sample was made of peripheral blood. The source is a man between 65 and 80 years old with acute or convalescent COVID-19.

The rearrangement joins TRBV12-3 or TRBV12-4 to TRBJ1-4, with TRBD1 matching 7 bases. V was clipped by 6 bases and J by 7 bases; unmatched bases: 2. The CDR3 runs 12 residues. For the CDR3, the DNA is TGTGCCAGCAGGCGGACAGGTGAAAAACTGTTTTTT. As protein: CASRRTGEKLFF.

The genes are TRBV7-6 and TRBJ2-7; D is unresolved. Trimming pared 5 bases from V and 8 bases from J, leaving 16 bases between. The V gene's germline CDR1 is SGHVS and CDR2 FNYEAQ. This CDR3 spans 13 amino acids. The CDR3 region is CASSPSRRSQQYF. The CDR3 region has the DNA TGTGCCAGCAGCCCATCACGGCGGTCTCAGCAGTACTTC. Using reference TRBV7-6 and TRBJ2-7 for the parts outside the CDR3, the full variable domain is GAGVSQSPRYKVTKRGQDVALRCDPISGHVSLYWYRQALGQGPEFLTYFNYEAQQDKSGLPNDRFSAERPEGSISTLTIQRTEQRDSAMYRCASSPSRRSQQYFGPGTRLTVT.

There are a few counts of this clone. The V call is TRBV19, the J call TRBJ1-5, with 7 nucleotides matching TRBD1. CDR1 is LNHDA and CDR2 is SQIVND in the germline V gene (reference sequence). The CDR3 contains 17 residues. J gave up 3 bases and V 1 base, and 9 bases lay outside the gene matches. CDR3 bases: TGTGCCAGTAGTATAGCCCCTGAGCAGGGGGACAATCAGCCCCAGCATTTT. This sequence encodes CASSIAPEQGDNQPQHF.

A word on this clone: At one end the junction does not follow the germline gene, possibly because of a read error. The chain has TRBV5-5 and TRBJ1-1; D may be TRBD1 (5 bases). The CDR3 runs to 14 residues. CDR1 and CDR2 (germline): SGHKS, YYEKEE (reference sequence). The CDR3 reads CARSRPGGNAEAFF. DNA for the CDR3: TGTGCCCGCAGCCGGCCGGGGGGGAACGCTGAAGCTTTCTTT.

The chain is built from TRBV7-8 and TRBJ1-6; 7 positions match TRBD1. Germline V gene sequence: CDR1 SGHVS, CDR2 FQNEAQ. This CDR3 contains 17 residues. Unmatched junction bases numbered 6, after V lost 4 bases and J lost 0 bases. Written as DNA, the CDR3 is TGTGCCAGCAGCTCAGGCTCAGGGGGCTCCTATAATTCACCCCTCCACTTT. Translated, it gives CASSSGSGGSYNSPLHF.

The J gene is TRBJ1-6, the V gene TRBV5-1, with a possible D match to TRBD1 (5 bases). Germline CDR1 SGHRS, CDR2 YFSETQ. The CDR3 has 14 amino acids. The V gene lost 5 bases and the J gene lost 12 bases, with 18 bases spanning the gap. The CDR3 region has the DNA TGCGCCAGCAGGGAGGGGACCAACTTCGGACCCCTCCACTTT. Translation gives CASREGTNFGPLHF.

This sequence joins TRBV11-2 and TRBJ2-7; TRBD2 aligns across 14 bases. V dropped 2 bases and J dropped 0; count of bases not matched to a gene: 3. The CDR3 covers 17 residues. CDR1 and CDR2 from the germline V gene are SGHAT and FQNNGV. In nucleotides, the CDR3 is TGTGCCAGCAGCTTACTCGGGACTAGCGGGAGCTCCTACGAGCAGTACTTC. Its translation: CASSLLGTSGSSYEQYF.

The genes are TRBV12-3 or TRBV12-4 and TRBJ2-1, with D possibly TRBD2 on 6 matching bases. Trimming stripped 4 bases from V and 10 bases from J, with 11 bases between. The CDR3 runs to 12 residues. The CDR3 nucleotides read TGTGCCAGCAGTTCTCCCAGCGGGGAGCAGTTCTTC. Amino acid sequence: CASSSPSGEQFF.

This sequence joins TRBV18 and TRBJ2-1; 8 bases are a match to TRBD2. The CDR3 runs 18 residues. V lost 3 bases, J lost 5 bases, and 15 bases stayed unmatched. The germline V gene encodes CDR1 KGHSH and CDR2 LQKENI. DNA of the CDR3: TGTGCCAGCTCACCTGTGGTAGGGATAGCGGGGCGAGACAATGAGCAGTTCTTC. This gives the protein CASSPVVGIAGRDNEQFF.

The chain uses TRBV11-2 and TRBJ2-1; D is perhaps TRBD1 (5 bases). V was shortened by 0 bases and J by 9 bases, with 12 bases between the two germline ends. The CDR3 is 14 residues long. Looked up from germline, CDR1 is SGHAT and CDR2 is FQNNGV. The CDR3 DNA follows: TGTGCCAGCAGCTTAGATCTTTGGCAGGGTGAGCAGTTCTTC. The encoded protein is CASSLDLWQGEQFF.

The genes are TRBV24-1 and TRBJ2-1; D is possibly TRBD1 (6 bases). Germline V gene data show CDR1 as KGHDR and CDR2 as SFDVKD. The CDR3 contains 16 residues. Trimming took off 4 bases at V and 4 bases at J, with 16 bases between the two ends. CDR3 coding DNA: TGTGCCACCAGTGACCCACAGGGTGGGGCGTACAATGAGCAGTTCTTC. It encodes CATSDPQGGAYNEQFF.

The chain joins TRBV6-2 or TRBV6-3 to TRBJ2-7; 7 bases are a match to TRBD1. J was trimmed by 5 bases and V by 5 bases; bases with no gene match: 12. There are 15 residues in the CDR3. Germline CDR1 and CDR2: MNHEY and SVGEGT. The CDR3 region is CASSQPTGLRHEQYF. CDR3 in DNA: TGTGCCAGCAGTCAACCGACAGGGTTACGGCACGAGCAGTACTTC.

The V and J genes are TRBV19 and TRBJ1-5; D remains ambiguous. From germline, CDR1 is LNHDA and CDR2 SQIVND (reference sequence). This CDR3 region has 14 residues. Trimming took off 3 bases at V and 0 bases at J, with 6 bases between the two ends. This CDR3 reads CASSIYGSNQPQHF. In nucleotides, the CDR3 is TGTGCCAGTAGTATTTACGGTAGCAATCAGCCCCAGCATTTT.

The chain employs TRBV28 and TRBJ1-4; no definite D call. The CDR3 covers 12 residues. The ends were cut back, 9 bases at V and 8 bases at J, with 13 bases in the middle. Looked up from germline, CDR1 is MDHEN and CDR2 is SYDVKM. CDR3 sequence: CASAEGREKLFF. CDR3 bases: TGTGCCAGTGCGGAAGGGAGGGAAAAACTGTTTTTT.

The chain has TRBV14 and TRBJ1-5; TRBD1 matches 10 bases. The V and J ends lost 4 bases and 0 bases, in that order; junction bases with no gene match: 12. The CDR3 extends over 19 amino acids. The germline V gene has CDR1 SGHDN and CDR2 FVKESK. DNA of the CDR3: TGTGCCAGCAGCCCCAGACTCCGGGACAGGGGTTCTAGCAATCAGCCCCAGCATTTT. This gives the protein CASSPRLRDRGSSNQPQHF.

CDR3 loop: CAWSVQGHYGYTF. CDR3 coding DNA: TGTGCCTGGAGTGTCCAGGGTCACTATGGCTACACCTTC. The chain has TRBV30 and TRBJ1-2; tentatively, D is TRBD1 (5 bases). CDR1 GTSNPN and CDR2 SVGIG come from the germline V gene (reference sequence). The CDR3 totals 13 residues. Trimming pared 0 bases from V and 3 bases from J, leaving 8 bases between.

The chain uses TRBV29-1 and TRBJ2-1, with 8 bases identical to TRBD2. Trimming cost V 4 bases and J 0 bases; bases outside gene matches: 11. The length of the CDR3 is 17 residues. Germline loops: CDR1 SQVTM, CDR2 ANQGSEA. The DNA of the CDR3 is TGCAGCGTTGGGCTAGCGGGCGGCTCTAGCTCCTACAATGAGCAGTTCTTC. As protein: CSVGLAGGSSSYNEQFF.

The chain employs TRBV24-1 and TRBJ1-5; 7 nucleotides match TRBD1. The CDR3 extends over 16 amino acids. Losses at the gene ends were 3 bases for V and 6 bases for J; bases not matched to a gene: 10. Per germline, CDR1 KGHDR and CDR2 SFDVKD. CDR3 sequence reads: CATSDNRQGMTQPQHF. CDR3 DNA sequence: TGTGCCACCAGTGATAATCGACAGGGAATGACTCAGCCCCAGCATTTT.

This clone came up once. The chain employs TRBV5-4 and TRBJ2-3, with a weak D call TRBD2 (6 bases). Germline CDR1 SGHNT, CDR2 YYREEE (reference sequence). The V gene lost 2 bases and the J gene lost 4 bases, with 11 bases spanning the gap. This CDR3 has 14 amino acids. CDR3 nucleotide sequence: TGTGCCAGCAGCTTCGGCGGGGACGCAGATACGCAGTATTTT. This sequence encodes CASSFGGDADTQYF.

This chain joins TRBV6-2 or TRBV6-3 and TRBJ2-3; TRBD2 might be the D (5 bases). The V end was cut by 0 bases, the J end by 2 bases, with 9 bases between. This CDR3 is built from 15 residues. The germline V gene has CDR1 MNHEY and CDR2 SVGEGT. The CDR3 here is CASSYSIGNTDTQYF. CDR3 nucleotides: TGTGCCAGCAGTTACTCGATCGGGAACACAGATACGCAGTATTTT.

As for this clone: Just one base apart from a much larger clone, this may be a read error. The rearrangement links TRBV25-1 to TRBJ2-7; 9 nucleotides agree with TRBD1. The CDR3 loop spans 13 amino acids. J lost 3 bases, V lost 6 bases, and 3 bases had no gene match. Germline V CDR1 and CDR2: MGHDK, SYGVNS. As DNA, the CDR3 is TGTGCCAGCAGGGGGACAGGGCTCTACGAGCAGTACTTC. Its translation: CASRGTGLYEQYF.

The rearrangement joins TRBV24-1 to TRBJ2-7; TRBD1 aligns across 8 bases. Germline V gene sequence: CDR1 KGHDR, CDR2 SFDVKD. Germline trimming cut 3 bases from V and 2 bases from J; bases unmatched to any gene: 5. The CDR3 is 15 amino acids. CDR3 in amino acids: CATSDTGTGPYEQYF. In DNA form, the CDR3 reads TGTGCCACCAGTGATACCGGGACAGGCCCCTACGAGCAGTACTTC.

V gene TRBV1 combines with J gene TRBJ2-1; the table names TRBD2, a call not compared with the DNA. TRBV1 represents a pseudogene. The CDR3 has 15 residues. CDR3 amino acids: CTSQGGLAGGNEQFF. The CDR3 DNA reads as TGCACCAGCCAGGGGGGACTAGCGGGAGGTAATGAGCAGTTCTTC.

This chain links TRBV7-9 with TRBJ1-1; 8 bases map to TRBD1. The CDR3 covers 13 residues. J was trimmed by 6 bases and V by 3 bases; bases with no gene match: 3. The germline V gene has CDR1 SEHNR and CDR2 FQNEAQ (reference sequence). The DNA for the CDR3 is TGTGCCAGCAGCTTTGCAGGGGGCTCTGAAGCTTTCTTT. Residues: CASSFAGGSEAFF.

The genes are TRBV6-2 or TRBV6-3 and TRBJ2-5; a possible D gene is TRBD2 (5 bases). V dropped 2 bases and J dropped 5 bases, with 15 bases sitting between them. Germline V gene sequence: CDR1 MNHEY, CDR2 SVGEGT. CDR3 length equals 15 residues. The CDR3 DNA sequence: TGTGCCAGCAGTTACGAGGGCAGTTGGTGGGAGACCCAGTACTTC. Translating gives CASSYEGSWWETQYF.

This clone has more than one count but fewer than ten. J is TRBJ1-5 and V is TRBV28; D is unresolved. This CDR3 has 16 amino acids. Germline CDR1 and CDR2: MDHEN and SYDVKM. Deletions cut 5 bases from V and 0 bases from J, with 14 bases between. The CDR3: CASSLAGVYSNQPQHF. The CDR3, as DNA: TGTGCCAGCAGTCTTGCCGGGGTCTATAGCAATCAGCCCCAGCATTTT.